This TCR beta chain comes out of a study of circulating and synovial CD4+ cells in juvenile arthritis. Whole-study results and caveats: Some such blood samples were as oligoclonal as synovium.

Concerning this clone: Antigen unknown.

The method was immunoSEQ multiplex PCR; TCRdb's version includes in-frame clones alone and lacks a portion of them. The sample has approximately 36,000 clones, 85% to 95% seen once. Material: CD4+ T cells from blood. The TCR was taken from a human donor with juvenile idiopathic arthritis.

The CDR3 loop reads CASSQASGQSLWRGYEQYF. As DNA, the CDR3 is TGTGCCAGCAGCCAAGCTTCGGGGCAGAGCCTATGGAGGGGATACGAGCAGTACTTC. The rearrangement uses TRBV14 and TRBJ2-7; D perhaps matches TRBD2 (6 bases). This CDR3 spans 19 amino acids. Germline CDR1 SGHDN, CDR2 FVKESK. Trimming took 1 base from V and 4 from J, leaving 26 bases between them.